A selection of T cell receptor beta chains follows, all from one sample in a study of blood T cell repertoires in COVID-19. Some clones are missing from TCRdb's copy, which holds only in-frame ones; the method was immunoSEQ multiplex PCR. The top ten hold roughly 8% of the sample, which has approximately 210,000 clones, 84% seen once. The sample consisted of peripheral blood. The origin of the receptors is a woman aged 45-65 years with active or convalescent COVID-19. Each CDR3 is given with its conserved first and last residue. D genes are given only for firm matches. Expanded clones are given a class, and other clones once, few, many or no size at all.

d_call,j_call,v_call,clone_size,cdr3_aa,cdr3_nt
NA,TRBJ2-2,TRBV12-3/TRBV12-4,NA,CASSFSGELFF,TGTGCCAGCAGTTTCAGCGGGGAGCTGTTTTTT
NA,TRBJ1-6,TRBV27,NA,CASSFRQGNSPLHF,TGTGCCAGCAGTTTTCGGCAGGGGAATTCACCCCTCCACTTT
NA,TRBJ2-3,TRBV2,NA,CASCPADTQYF,TGTGCCAGCTGCCCGGCAGATACGCAGTATTTT
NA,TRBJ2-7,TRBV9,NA,CASSVAGRDYEQYF,TGTGCCAGCAGCGTAGCTGGCAGGGATTACGAGCAGTACTTC
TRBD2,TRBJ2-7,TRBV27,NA,CASSFLAGGRPYEQYF,TGTGCCAGCAGTTTTCTAGCGGGAGGGCGCCCCTACGAGCAGTACTTC
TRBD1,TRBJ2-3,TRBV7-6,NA,CASSLGRGQSTDTQYF,TGTGCCAGCAGCTTAGGCAGGGGGCAAAGCACAGATACGCAGTATTTT
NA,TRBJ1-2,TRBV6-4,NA,CASSRGPEAGYTF,TGTGCCAGCAGTCGAGGGCCCGAGGCTGGCTACACCTTC
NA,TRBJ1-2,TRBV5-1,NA,CASTEERGTSNGYTF,TGCGCCAGCACCGAAGAACGGGGAACCTCCAATGGCTACACCTTC
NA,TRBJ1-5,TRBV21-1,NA,CASSGRGQHSNQPQHF,TGTGCCAGCAGCGGGCGGGGACAGCATAGCAATCAGCCCCAGCATTTT
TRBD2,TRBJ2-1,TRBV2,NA,CASSEILAGVGNEQFF,TGTGCCAGCAGTGAGATACTAGCGGGAGTTGGTAATGAGCAGTTCTTC
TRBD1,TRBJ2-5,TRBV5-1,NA,CASSLAGQGARETQYF,TGCGCCAGCAGCTTGGCCGGCCAGGGGGCGCGAGAGACCCAGTACTTC
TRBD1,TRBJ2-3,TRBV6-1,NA,CASSERQGLLGDTQYF,TGTGCCAGCAGTGAAAGACAGGGGCTCCTGGGAGATACGCAGTATTTT
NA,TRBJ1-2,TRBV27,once,CASSPGGPYGYTF,TGTGCCAGCAGTCCCGGAGGGCCCTATGGCTACACCTTC
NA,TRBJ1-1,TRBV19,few,CASSIGPGTNTEAFF,TGTGCCAGTAGTATAGGGCCGGGAACGAACACTGAAGCTTTCTTT
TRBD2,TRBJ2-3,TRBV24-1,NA,CATSDTGLAVSTDTQYF,TGTGCCACCAGTGATACGGGACTAGCGGTCTCAACAGATACGCAGTATTTT
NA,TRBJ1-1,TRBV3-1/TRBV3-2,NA,CASSPGRGSTEAFF,TGTGCCAGCAGCCCCGGACGGGGGAGCACTGAAGCTTTCTTT
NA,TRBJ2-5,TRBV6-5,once,CASSLKTAWGETQYF,TGTGCCAGCAGCCTCAAGACAGCGTGGGGAGAGACCCAGTACTTC
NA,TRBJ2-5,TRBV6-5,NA,CASSFTGQRRETQYF,TGTGCCAGCAGTTTCACAGGGCAGCGTAGGGAGACCCAGTACTTC
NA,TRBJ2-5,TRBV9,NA,CASSVSSVLRETQYF,TGTGCCAGTAGCGTCTCCTCGGTCCTGCGGGAGACCCAGTACTTC
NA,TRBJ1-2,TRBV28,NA,CASSFGANYGYTF,TGTGCCAGCAGTTTCGGAGCTAACTATGGCTACACCTTC
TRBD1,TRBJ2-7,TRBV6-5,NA,CASKPGQDSSYEQYF,TGTGCCAGCAAGCCGGGACAGGATAGCTCCTACGAGCAGTACTTC
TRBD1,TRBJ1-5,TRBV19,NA,CASSWGQLGNQPQHF,TGTGCCAGTAGTTGGGGACAGCTTGGCAATCAGCCCCAGCATTTT
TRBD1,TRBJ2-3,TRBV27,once,CASSLSWTGTGDTDTQYF,TGTGCCAGCAGTTTATCATGGACCGGGACAGGGGACACAGATACGCAGTATTTT
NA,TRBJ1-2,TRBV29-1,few,CSVDAQAGYGYTF,TGCAGCGTTGATGCCCAGGCGGGTTATGGCTACACCTTC
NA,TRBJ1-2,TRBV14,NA,CASSQEGGAGYGYTF,TGTGCCAGCAGCCAAGAAGGAGGGGCGGGCTATGGCTACACCTTC
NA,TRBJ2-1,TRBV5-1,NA,CASTLGVGEQFF,TGCGCCAGCACCCTCGGGGTGGGGGAGCAGTTCTTC
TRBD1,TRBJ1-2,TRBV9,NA,CASSVEGAANYGYTF,TGTGCCAGCAGCGTAGAGGGGGCAGCGAACTATGGCTACACCTTC
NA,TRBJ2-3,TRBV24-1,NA,CATSGRGVGGPDTQYF,TGTGCCACCAGTGGTCGTGGGGTAGGGGGTCCAGATACGCAGTATTTT
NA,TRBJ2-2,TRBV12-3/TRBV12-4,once,CASGWGVGELFF,TGTGCCAGCGGCTGGGGCGTCGGGGAGCTGTTTTTT
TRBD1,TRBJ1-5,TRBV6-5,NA,CASRLQGVGQPQHF,TGTGCCAGCAGGTTACAGGGGGTAGGTCAGCCCCAGCATTTT
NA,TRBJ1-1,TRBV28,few,CASRSGNTEAFF,TGTGCCTCTCGTTCAGGGAACACTGAAGCTTTCTTT
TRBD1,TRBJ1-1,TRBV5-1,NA,CASSSYRGHPEAFF,TGCGCCAGCAGCAGTTACAGGGGCCACCCTGAAGCTTTCTTT
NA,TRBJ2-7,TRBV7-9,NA,CASSLRGYEQYF,TGTGCCAGCAGCTTACGGGGTTACGAGCAGTACTTC
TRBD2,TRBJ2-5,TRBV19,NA,CASSMRLAGGTDQETQYF,TGTGCCAGTAGTATGAGGCTAGCGGGGGGGACCGATCAAGAGACCCAGTACTTC
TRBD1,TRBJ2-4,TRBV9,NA,CASSAGTGGFYIQYF,TGTGCCAGCAGCGCCGGGACAGGGGGTTTCTACATTCAGTACTTC
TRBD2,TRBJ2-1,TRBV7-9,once,CASSLTSGVNEQFF,TGTGCCAGCAGCTTGACTAGCGGGGTCAATGAGCAGTTCTTC
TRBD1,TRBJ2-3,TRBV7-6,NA,CASSLGQGTDTQYF,TGTGCCAGCAGCCTGGGACAGGGAACAGATACGCAGTATTTT
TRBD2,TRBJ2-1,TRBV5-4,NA,CASSLNGRPYNEQFF,TGTGCCAGCAGCTTGAACGGGAGGCCCTACAATGAGCAGTTCTTC